This T cell receptor beta chain is drawn from a study of T cells expressing NK-cell markers. At the level of the study: Sorted CD3+CD56+NKG2C+, CD3+CD56+NKG2C- and CD3+CD56-NKG2C+ T cells supplied TCR beta repertoires.

CDR1 SGHRS and CDR2 YFSETQ come from the germline V gene. The CDR3 totals 13 residues. TCRdb processed the 5' RACE reads again and assigns one entry to each CDR3 protein, with no DNA. The table for this sample gives about 390,000 distinct CDR3 sequences. V usage is TRBV5-1 and J usage is TRBJ2-3. Material for sequencing was blood T cells: a sorted CD56 or NKG2C T cell subset, CD4+ or CD8+ T cells, or bulk PBMC T cells (not recorded which). The source is a woman aged 45-59 years in good health. CDR3 residues: CASSLAFGHTQYF.